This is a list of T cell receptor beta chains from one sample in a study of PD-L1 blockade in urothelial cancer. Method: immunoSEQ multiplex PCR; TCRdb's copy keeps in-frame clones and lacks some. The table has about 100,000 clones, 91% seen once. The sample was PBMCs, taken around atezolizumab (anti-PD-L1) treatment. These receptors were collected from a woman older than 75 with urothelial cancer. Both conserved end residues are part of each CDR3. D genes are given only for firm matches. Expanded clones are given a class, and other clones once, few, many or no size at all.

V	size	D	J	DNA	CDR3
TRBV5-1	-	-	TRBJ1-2	TGCGCCAGCAGCTTGTTGGCAGATGCTAACTATGGCTACACCTTC	CASSLLADANYGYTF
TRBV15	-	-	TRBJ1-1	TGTGCCACCACTCCGGAGGCCGGGAACACTGAAGCTTTCTTT	CATTPEAGNTEAFF
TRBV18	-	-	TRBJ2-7	TGTGCCAGCTCACCACTGGACGGGGGAAACGAGCAGTACTTC	CASSPLDGGNEQYF
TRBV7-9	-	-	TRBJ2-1	TGTGCCAGCAGCAGCGACTGGAATGAGCAGTTCTTC	CASSSDWNEQFF
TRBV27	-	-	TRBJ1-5	TGTGCCAGCAGTTTCAGCAGGGGCAATCAGCCCCAGCATTTT	CASSFSRGNQPQHF
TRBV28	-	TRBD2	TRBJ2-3	TGTGCCAGCTCGTCGGGACTAGCGGGAGGAGGAACAGATACGCAGTATTTT	CASSSGLAGGGTDTQYF
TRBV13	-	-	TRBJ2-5	TGTGCCAGCAGCCCGAGAGGAGCGACGGAGACCCAGTACTTC	CASSPRGATETQYF
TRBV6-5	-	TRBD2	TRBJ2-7	TGTGCCAGCAGTAAGGGACTAGCAGCCGAGCAGTACTTC	CASSKGLAAEQYF
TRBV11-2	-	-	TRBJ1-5	TGTGCCAGCAGCCCCCCTGGGCCCAACAATCAGCCCCAGCATTTT	CASSPPGPNNQPQHF
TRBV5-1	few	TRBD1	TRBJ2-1	TGCGCCAGCAGCTTTTTTGACAGGGGGGACAATGAGCAGTTCTTC	CASSFFDRGDNEQFF
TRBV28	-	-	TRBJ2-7	TGTGCCAGCAGTTTATCGGCGGCCTCTAGCTCCTACGAGCAGTACTTC	CASSLSAASSSYEQYF
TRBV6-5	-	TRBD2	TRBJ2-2	TGTGCCACCAGACTAGCGGGAAGGACCGGGGAGCTGTTTTTT	CATRLAGRTGELFF
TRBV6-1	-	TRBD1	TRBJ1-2	TGTGCCAGCTTGGGGACAGGGGGTGGCTACACCTTC	CASLGTGGGYTF
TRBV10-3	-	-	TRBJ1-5	TGTGCCATCAGTGAGTCTATGGGGACACCGGAGCCCCAGCATTTT	CAISESMGTPEPQHF
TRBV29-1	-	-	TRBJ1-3	TGCAGCGTCGGAGGGGCTCACTCTGGAAACACCATATATTTT	CSVGGAHSGNTIYF
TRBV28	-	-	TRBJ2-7	TGTGCCAGCAGTTCCACTGTTTACAGCTCCTACGAGCAGTACTTC	CASSSTVYSSYEQYF
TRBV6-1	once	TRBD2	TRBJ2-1	TGTGCCAGCAGTTCACCCGGTGCCTCGGGGGGTGAGCAGTTCTTC	CASSSPGASGGEQFF
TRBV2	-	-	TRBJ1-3	TGTGCCAGCAGTGAATTGCAGGGAACCTCTGGAAACACCATATATTTT	CASSELQGTSGNTIYF
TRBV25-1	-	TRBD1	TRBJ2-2	TGTGCCAGCATTAGGACAGGGACAACAGGCGGGGAGCTGTTTTTT	CASIRTGTTGGELFF
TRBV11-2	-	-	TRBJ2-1	TGTGCCAGCAGCCCAGAGGGCTCCTCCTACAATGAGCAGTTCTTC	CASSPEGSSYNEQFF
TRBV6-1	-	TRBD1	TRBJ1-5	TGTGCCAGCAGTGAAATCGGGCTAGGGACAGGCAATCAGCCCCAGCATTTT	CASSEIGLGTGNQPQHF
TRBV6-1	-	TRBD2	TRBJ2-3	TGTGCCAGCAGTGAACGGACTAGCGGGAGGTTGCCAGATACGCAGTATTTT	CASSERTSGRLPDTQYF
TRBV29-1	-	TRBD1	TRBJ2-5	TGCAGCGTTGAAAGGGACAGTTCAGAGACCCAGTACTTC	CSVERDSSETQYF
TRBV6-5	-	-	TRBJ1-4	TGTGCCAGCAGTTACACCCCGGACAGAGCTAATGAAAAACTGTTTTTT	CASSYTPDRANEKLFF
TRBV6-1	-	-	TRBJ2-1	TGTGCCAGCAGGGGACTCAAAGGGGATAATGAGCAGTTCTTC	CASRGLKGDNEQFF
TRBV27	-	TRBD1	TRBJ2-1	TGTGCCAGCAGGCAAACAGGGGGTCGTGGGAATGAGCAGTTCTTC	CASRQTGGRGNEQFF
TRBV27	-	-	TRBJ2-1	TGTGCCAGCAGTTTAAGTCCTAGGGGGAGGGAGAGTGAGCAGTTCTTC	CASSLSPRGRESEQFF
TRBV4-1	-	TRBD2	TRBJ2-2	TGCGCCAGCTCCAACTTCGGGGGGGGAGGGTTCGGGGAGCTGTTTTTT	CASSNFGGGGFGELFF
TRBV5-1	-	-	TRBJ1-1	TGCGCCAGCAGCTGGAGGGACGGATTGGTCTCGAGGGGCACTGAAGCTTTCTTT	CASSWRDGLVSRGTEAFF
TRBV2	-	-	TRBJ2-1	TGTGCCAGCAGTCAGAGCGATGAGCAGTTCTTC	CASSQSDEQFF
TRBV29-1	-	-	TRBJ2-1	TGCAGCGTGGGGGGCGGGAGAGGGAGTAATGAGCAGTTCTTC	CSVGGGRGSNEQFF
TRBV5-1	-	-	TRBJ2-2	TGCGCCAGCAGCTTTGGCCAGACGGGGTACACCGGGGAGCTGTTTTTT	CASSFGQTGYTGELFF
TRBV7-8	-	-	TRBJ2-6	TGTGCCAGCAGCTTTGGTGGCTCGGGGGCCAACGTCCTGACTTTC	CASSFGGSGANVLTF
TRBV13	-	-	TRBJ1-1	TGTGCCAGCAGGACCCTATCGGGGAACACTGAAGCTTTCTTT	CASRTLSGNTEAFF
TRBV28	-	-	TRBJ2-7	TGTGCCAGCAGGGGACTTACAGGGGCCTACGAGCAGTACTTC	CASRGLTGAYEQYF
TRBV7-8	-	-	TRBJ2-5	TGTGCCAGCAGCTTAAATACTGAGACCCAGTACTTC	CASSLNTETQYF
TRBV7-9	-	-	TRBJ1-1	TGTGCCAGCAGCTTACTGGGACAACAGAACACTGAAGCTTTCTTT	CASSLLGQQNTEAFF
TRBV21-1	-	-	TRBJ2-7	TGTGCCAGCAGCAAAGGGCTAGATGAGCAGTACTTC	CASSKGLDEQYF
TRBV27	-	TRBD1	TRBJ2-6	TGTGCCAGCAGCTCCGGGACAGGCCTCAACGTCCTGACTTTC	CASSSGTGLNVLTF
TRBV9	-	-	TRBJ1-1	TGTGCCAGCAGCGTAGAGCTTCTGAACACTGAAGCTTTCTTT	CASSVELLNTEAFF
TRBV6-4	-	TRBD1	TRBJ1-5	TGTGCCAGCAGGGAACAGGGGCAAGGCAATCAGCCCCAGCATTTT	CASREQGQGNQPQHF
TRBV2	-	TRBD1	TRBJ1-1	TGTGCCAGCGGCAGGACAGGGGTGTCCACTGAAGCTTTCTTT	CASGRTGVSTEAFF
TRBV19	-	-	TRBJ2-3	TGTGCCAGTAGTGAGTCCAGGGTGAAAACAGATACGCAGTATTTT	CASSESRVKTDTQYF
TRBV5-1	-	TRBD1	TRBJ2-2	TGCGCCAGCAGTAGACAGGGGGTATCCGGGGAGCTGTTTTTT	CASSRQGVSGELFF
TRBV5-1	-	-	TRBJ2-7	TGCGCCAGCAGGGTTACTGATAGCTCCTACGAGCAGTACTTC	CASRVTDSSYEQYF
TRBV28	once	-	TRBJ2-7	TGTGCCAGCAGTTTAGGAGGGGTGATGTACGAGCAGTACTTC	CASSLGGVMYEQYF
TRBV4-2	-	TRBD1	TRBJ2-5	TGTGCCAGCAGCCAGGGACAGGGCAAAGAGACCCAGTACTTC	CASSQGQGKETQYF
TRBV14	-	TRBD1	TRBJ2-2	TGTGCCAGCAGCCCAGGACAGGGAAGGACCGGGGAGCTGTTTTTT	CASSPGQGRTGELFF
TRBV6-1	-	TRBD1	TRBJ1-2	TGTGCCAGCAGGCCCGGGACAGCCTACCCTTATGGCTACACCTTC	CASRPGTAYPYGYTF
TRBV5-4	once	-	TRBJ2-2	TGTGCCAGCAGCGATTTGGGCCCCACCGGGGAGCTGTTTTTT	CASSDLGPTGELFF
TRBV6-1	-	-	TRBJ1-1	TGTGCCAGCAGTTGGGAGAGGAGCACTGAAGCTTTCTTT	CASSWERSTEAFF
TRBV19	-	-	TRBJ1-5	TGTGCCAGTAGTATAGGGGACACCCTCGGGCAGCCCCAGCATTTT	CASSIGDTLGQPQHF
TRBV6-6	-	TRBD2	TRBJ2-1	TGTGCCAGCAGTACTAGCGGGGCCTACAATGAGCAGTTCTTC	CASSTSGAYNEQFF
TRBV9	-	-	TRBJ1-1	TGTGCCAGCAGCATGGGAGCGAACACTGAAGCTTTCTTT	CASSMGANTEAFF
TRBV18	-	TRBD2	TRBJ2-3	TGTGCCAGCTCACCTATAACCGGGACTAGCGGGAACACAGATACGCAGTATTTT	CASSPITGTSGNTDTQYF
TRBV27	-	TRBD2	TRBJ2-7	TGTGCCAGCAGTCCCGGGACTAGTCTACACGAGCAGTACTTC	CASSPGTSLHEQYF
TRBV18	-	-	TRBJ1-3	TGTGCCAGCTCACCGGGGGGGCCTGGAAACACCATATATTTT	CASSPGGPGNTIYF
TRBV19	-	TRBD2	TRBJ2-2	TGTGCCAGCGGACTAGCGGGACCTGGCGGGGAGCTGTTTTTT	CASGLAGPGGELFF
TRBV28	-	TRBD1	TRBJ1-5	TGTGCCAGCAGATCCAGGGGGCTTCATGGACAGCCCCAGCATTTT	CASRSRGLHGQPQHF
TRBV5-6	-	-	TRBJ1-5	TGTGCCAGCAGCCGCGGGGGCGCTGGTAATCAGCCCCAGCATTTT	CASSRGGAGNQPQHF